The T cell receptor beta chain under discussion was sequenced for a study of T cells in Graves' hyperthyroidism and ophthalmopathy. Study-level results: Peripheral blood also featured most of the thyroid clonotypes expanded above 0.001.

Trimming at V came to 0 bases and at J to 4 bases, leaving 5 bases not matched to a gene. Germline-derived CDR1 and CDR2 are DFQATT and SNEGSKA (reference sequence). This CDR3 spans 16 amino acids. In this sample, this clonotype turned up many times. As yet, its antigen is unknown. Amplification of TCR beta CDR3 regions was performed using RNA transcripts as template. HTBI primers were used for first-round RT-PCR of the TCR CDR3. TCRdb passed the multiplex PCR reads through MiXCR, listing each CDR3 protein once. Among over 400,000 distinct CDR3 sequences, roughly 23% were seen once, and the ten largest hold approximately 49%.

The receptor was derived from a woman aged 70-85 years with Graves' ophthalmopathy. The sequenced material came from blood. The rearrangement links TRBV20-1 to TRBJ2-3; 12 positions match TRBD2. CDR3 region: CSARDPSGRAPDTQYF. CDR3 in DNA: TGCAGTGCTAGAGATCCTAGCGGGAGGGCCCCAGATACGCAGTATTTT.